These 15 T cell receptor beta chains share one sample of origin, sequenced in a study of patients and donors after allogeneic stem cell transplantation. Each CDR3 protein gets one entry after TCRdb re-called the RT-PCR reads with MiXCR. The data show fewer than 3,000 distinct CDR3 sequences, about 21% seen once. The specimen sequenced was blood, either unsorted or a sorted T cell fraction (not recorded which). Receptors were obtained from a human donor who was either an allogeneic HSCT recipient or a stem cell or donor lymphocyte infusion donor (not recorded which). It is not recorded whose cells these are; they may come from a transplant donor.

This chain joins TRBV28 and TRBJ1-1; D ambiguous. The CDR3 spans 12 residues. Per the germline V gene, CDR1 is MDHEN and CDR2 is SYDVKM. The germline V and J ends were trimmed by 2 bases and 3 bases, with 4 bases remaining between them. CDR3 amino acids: CASSLADTEAFF. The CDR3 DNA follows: TGTGCCAGCAGTTTAGCGGACACTGAAGCTTTCTTT.

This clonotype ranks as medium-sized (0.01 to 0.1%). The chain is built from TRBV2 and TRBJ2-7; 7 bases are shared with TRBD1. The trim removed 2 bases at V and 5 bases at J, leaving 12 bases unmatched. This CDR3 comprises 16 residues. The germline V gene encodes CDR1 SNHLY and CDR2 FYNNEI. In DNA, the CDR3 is TGTGCCAGCAGTGAATCAGGGACAGTTGGTAGCGACGAGCAGTACTTC. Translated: CASSESGTVGSDEQYF.

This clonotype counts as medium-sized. The CDR3: CASSPRQNTEAFF. Here the CDR3 DNA reads TGCGCCAGCAGCCCCCGGCAGAACACTGAAGCTTTCTTT. V usage is TRBV5-1 and J usage is TRBJ1-1; D call uncertain. Between the trimmed V and J ends, which lost 4 bases and 1 base, there was a span of 8 bases. The CDR3 is made up of 13 amino acids. Germline V CDR1 and CDR2: SGHRS, YFSETQ.

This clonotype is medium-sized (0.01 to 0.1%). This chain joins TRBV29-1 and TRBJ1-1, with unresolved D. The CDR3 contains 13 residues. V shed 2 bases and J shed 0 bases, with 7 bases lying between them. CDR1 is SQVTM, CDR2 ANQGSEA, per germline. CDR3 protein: CSVERELNTEAFF. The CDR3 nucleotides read TGCAGCGTTGAAAGGGAACTGAACACTGAAGCTTTCTTT.

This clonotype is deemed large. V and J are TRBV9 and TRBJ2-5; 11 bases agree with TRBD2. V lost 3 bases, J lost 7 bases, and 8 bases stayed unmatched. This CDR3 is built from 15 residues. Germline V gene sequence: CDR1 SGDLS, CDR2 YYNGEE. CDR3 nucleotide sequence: TGTGCCAGCAGCGAGACTAGCGGGGCTCCCGGGACCCAGTACTTC. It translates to CASSETSGAPGTQYF. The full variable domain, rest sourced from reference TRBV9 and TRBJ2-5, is DSGVTQTPKHLITATGQRVTLRCSPRSGDLSVYWYQQSLDQGLQFLIQYYNGEERAKGNILERFSAQQFPDLHSELNLSSLELGDSALYFCASSETSGAPGTQYFGPGTRLLVL.

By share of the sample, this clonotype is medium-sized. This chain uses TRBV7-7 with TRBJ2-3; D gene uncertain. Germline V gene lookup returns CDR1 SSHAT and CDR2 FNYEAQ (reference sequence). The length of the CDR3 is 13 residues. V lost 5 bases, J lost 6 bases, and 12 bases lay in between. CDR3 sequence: CASSLDLADTQYF. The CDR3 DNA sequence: TGTGCCAGCAGCCTAGACCTTGCGGATACGCAGTATTTT.

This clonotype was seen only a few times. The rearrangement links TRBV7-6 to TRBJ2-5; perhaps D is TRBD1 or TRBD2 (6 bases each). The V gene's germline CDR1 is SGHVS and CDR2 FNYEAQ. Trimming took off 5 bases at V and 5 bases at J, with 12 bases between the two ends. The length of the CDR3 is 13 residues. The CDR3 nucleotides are TGTGCCAGCAGCCTTCAGGGGAGGGAGACCCAGTACTTC. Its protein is CASSLQGRETQYF. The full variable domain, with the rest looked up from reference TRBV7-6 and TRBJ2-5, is GAGVSQSPRYKVTKRGQDVALRCDPISGHVSLYWYRQALGQGPEFLTYFNYEAQQDKSGLPNDRFSAERPEGSISTLTIQRTEQRDSAMYRCASSLQGRETQYFGPGTRLLVL.

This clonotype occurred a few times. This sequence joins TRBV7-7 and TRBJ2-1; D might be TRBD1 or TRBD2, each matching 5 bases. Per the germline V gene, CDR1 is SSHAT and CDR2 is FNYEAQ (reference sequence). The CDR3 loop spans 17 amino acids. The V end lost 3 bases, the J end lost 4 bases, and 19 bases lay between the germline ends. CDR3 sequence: CASSFRRLGVHYNEQFF. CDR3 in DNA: TGTGCCAGCAGCTTCCGTCGATTGGGGGTACATTACAATGAGCAGTTCTTC.

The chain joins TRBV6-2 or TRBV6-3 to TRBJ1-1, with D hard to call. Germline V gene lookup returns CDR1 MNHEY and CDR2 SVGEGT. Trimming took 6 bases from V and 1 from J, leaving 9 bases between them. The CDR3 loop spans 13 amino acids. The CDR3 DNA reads TGTGCCAGCAGCCTGTCGGAGAACACTGAAGCTTTCTTT. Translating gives CASSLSENTEAFF.

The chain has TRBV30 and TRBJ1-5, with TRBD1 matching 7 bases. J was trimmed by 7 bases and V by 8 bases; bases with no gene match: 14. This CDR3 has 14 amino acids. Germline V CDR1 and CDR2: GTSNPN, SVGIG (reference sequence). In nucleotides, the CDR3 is TGTGCCGGAGAAAAACCAGGGGGAAACCAGCCCCAGCATTTT. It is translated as CAGEKPGGNQPQHF. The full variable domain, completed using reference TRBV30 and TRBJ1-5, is SQTIHQWPATLVQPVGSPLSLECTVEGTSNPNLYWYRQAAGRGLQLLFYSVGIGQISSEVPQNLSASRPQDRQFILSSKKLLLSDSGFYLCAGEKPGGNQPQHFGDGTRLSIL.

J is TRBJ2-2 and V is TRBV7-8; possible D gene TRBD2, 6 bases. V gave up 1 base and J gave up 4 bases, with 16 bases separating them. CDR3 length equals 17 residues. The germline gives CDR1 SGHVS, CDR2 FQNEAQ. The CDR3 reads CASSLGAPSAFTGELFF. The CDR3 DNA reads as TGTGCCAGCAGCTTAGGAGCCCCTAGCGCCTTCACCGGGGAGCTGTTTTTT.

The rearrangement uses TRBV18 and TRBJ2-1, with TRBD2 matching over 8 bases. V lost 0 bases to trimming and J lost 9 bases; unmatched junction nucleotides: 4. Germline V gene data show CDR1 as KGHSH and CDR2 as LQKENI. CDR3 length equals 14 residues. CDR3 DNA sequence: TGTGCCAGCTCACCACCGGTGGCGGGGGGTGAGCAGTTCTTC. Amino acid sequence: CASSPPVAGGEQFF.

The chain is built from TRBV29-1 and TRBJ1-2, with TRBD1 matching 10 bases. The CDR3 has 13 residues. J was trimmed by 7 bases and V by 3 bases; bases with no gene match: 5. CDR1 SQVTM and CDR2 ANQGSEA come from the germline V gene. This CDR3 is CSVEKDRGSGYTF. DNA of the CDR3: TGCAGCGTTGAGAAGGACAGGGGGTCTGGCTACACCTTC.

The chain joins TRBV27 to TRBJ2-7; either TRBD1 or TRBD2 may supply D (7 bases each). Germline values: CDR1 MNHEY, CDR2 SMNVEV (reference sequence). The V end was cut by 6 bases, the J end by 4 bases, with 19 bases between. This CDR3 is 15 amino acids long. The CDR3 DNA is TGTGCCAGCAGCCCCTACAGGGGAGGGCGGTACGAGCAGTACTTC. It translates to CASSPYRGGRYEQYF.

The CDR3 loop is CASSFGTSENIQYF. Written as DNA, the CDR3 is TGTGCCAGCAGCTTTGGGACTAGCGAAAACATTCAGTACTTC. V usage is TRBV7-2 and J usage is TRBJ2-4; 10 bases are shared with TRBD2. Losses at the gene ends were 3 bases for V and 5 bases for J; bases not matched to a gene: 1. Germline V CDR1 and CDR2: SGHTA, FQGNSA. The CDR3 contains 14 residues.